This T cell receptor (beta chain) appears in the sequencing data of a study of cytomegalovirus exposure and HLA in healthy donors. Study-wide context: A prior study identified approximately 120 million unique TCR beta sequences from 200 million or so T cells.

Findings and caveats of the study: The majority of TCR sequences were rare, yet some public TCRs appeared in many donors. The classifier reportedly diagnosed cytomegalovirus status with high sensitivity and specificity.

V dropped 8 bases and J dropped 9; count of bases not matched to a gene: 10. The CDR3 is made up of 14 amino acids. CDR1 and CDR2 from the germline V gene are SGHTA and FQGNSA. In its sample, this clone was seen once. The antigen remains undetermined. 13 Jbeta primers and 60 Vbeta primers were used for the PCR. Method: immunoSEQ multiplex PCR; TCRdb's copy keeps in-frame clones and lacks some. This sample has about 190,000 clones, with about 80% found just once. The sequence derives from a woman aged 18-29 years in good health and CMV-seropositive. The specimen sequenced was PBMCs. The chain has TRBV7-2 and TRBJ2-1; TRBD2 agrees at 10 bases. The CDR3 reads CASGIAGGGGEQFF. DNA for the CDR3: TGTGCCAGCGGCATAGCGGGGGGTGGAGGTGAGCAGTTCTTC. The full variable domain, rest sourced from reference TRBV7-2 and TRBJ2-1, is GAGVSQSPSNKVTEKGKDVELRCDPISGHTALYWYRQSLGQGLEFLIYFQGNSAPDKSGLPSDRFSAERTGGSVSTLTIQRTQQEDSAVYLCASGIAGGGGEQFFGPGTRLTVL.